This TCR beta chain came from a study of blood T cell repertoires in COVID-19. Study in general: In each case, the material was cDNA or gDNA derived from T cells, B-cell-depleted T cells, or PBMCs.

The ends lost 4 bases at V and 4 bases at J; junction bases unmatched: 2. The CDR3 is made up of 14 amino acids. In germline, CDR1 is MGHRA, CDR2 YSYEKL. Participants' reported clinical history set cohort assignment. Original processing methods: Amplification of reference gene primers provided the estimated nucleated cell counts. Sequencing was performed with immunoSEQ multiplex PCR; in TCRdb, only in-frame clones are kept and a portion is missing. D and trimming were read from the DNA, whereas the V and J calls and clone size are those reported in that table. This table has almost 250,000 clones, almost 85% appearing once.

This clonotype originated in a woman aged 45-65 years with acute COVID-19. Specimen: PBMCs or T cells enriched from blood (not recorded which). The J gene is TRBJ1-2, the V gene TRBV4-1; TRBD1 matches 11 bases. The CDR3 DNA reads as TGCGCCAGCAGCCCGGGGACAGGGGGCTATGGCTACACCTTC. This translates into CASSPGTGGYGYTF.